The clone carrying this T cell receptor (beta chain) was seen only a few times. This sample was taken from a study of blood T cell repertoires in COVID-19. For the study at large: Spain, Italy and the United States supplied samples that represented acute and convalescent COVID-19.

The CDR3 is made up of 12 amino acids. The ends were cut back, 9 bases at V and 3 bases at J, with 9 bases in the middle. Per germline, CDR1 LNHDA and CDR2 SQIVND (reference sequence). Sequencing was performed with immunoSEQ multiplex PCR; in TCRdb, only in-frame clones are kept and a portion is missing. The sample shows approximately 180,000 clones, around four fifths of them seen only once. This receptor was identified in a woman between 35 and 50 years old with COVID-19, enrolled during active disease. The chain joins TRBV19 to TRBJ2-1, with D possibly being TRBD2 (6 bases). Sequencing was carried out using peripheral blood. Written as DNA, the CDR3 is TGTGCCAGCGGGGAGGTCTACAATGAGCAGTTCTTC. It yields the protein CASGEVYNEQFF.